The clone carrying this T cell receptor (beta chain) was seen a few times. Its target is not known. Total RNA extracted from each sample amounted to at least 6 micrograms. The data stem from a study of blood T cells in healthy people across ages. The use of a sample-barcoded 5' primer and a J-beta primer mix characterized a second PCR of about 6 to 11 cycles. Sequencing yielded, for each sample, at least 3 million paired-end reads carrying CDR3. MiXCR was run by TCRdb on the 5' RACE reads, yielding one entry per CDR3 protein. The table lists 580,000 or so distinct CDR3 sequences, around 48% of them singletons. Between the trimmed V and J ends, which lost 4 bases and 2 bases, there was a span of 16 bases. Looked up from germline, CDR1 is SGHRS and CDR2 is YFSETQ. The CDR3 runs to 15 residues. Study-wide results and caveats: It was found that TCR beta diversity correlated strongly with the percentage of naive T cells. Roughly linear age-related decline in beta diversity appeared, significant by age approximately 40.

The chain employs TRBV5-1 and TRBJ2-7; D might be TRBD1 or TRBD2, each matching 5 bases. Input material: blood. The source of this sequence is a man aged 80 or over in good health. The chain's CDR3 is CASSQSGTGTYEQYF. CDR3 in DNA: TGCGCCAGCAGCCAATCCGGGACGGGGACCTACGAGCAGTACTTC. Complete variable domain (other parts from reference TRBV5-1 and TRBJ2-7): KAGVTQTPRYLIKTRGQQVTLSCSPISGHRSVSWYQQTPGQGLQFLFEYFSETQRNKGNFPGRFSGRQFSNSRSEMNVSTLELGDSALYLCASSQSGTGTYEQYFGPGTRLTVT.